These 6 T cell receptor beta chains were all obtained from the same sample, sequenced in a study of T cells in Graves' hyperthyroidism and ophthalmopathy. The source material, RNA transcripts, was used to amplify TCR beta CDR3 regions. Using the HTBI primer set, a first-round RT-PCR was run on the TCR CDR3. TCRdb re-called the multiplex PCR reads with MiXCR, one entry per CDR3 protein. Found here are hundreds of thousands of distinct CDR3 sequences, 13% of them singletons; the top ten hold 9.2%. Material: blood. The source is a young woman with Graves' hyperthyroidism.

This clonotype was counted at least ten times. J is TRBJ2-5 and V is TRBV6-1, with 10 positions matching TRBD1. This CDR3 comprises 15 residues. The V gene end was trimmed by 5 bases and the J gene end by 5 bases; junction bases not matched to a gene: 8. Germline V gene data show CDR1 as MNHNS and CDR2 as SASEGT. This CDR3 reads CASSSVTGGGETQYF. The CDR3 DNA reads TGTGCCAGCAGTTCAGTGACAGGGGGCGGCGAGACCCAGTACTTC.

This clonotype was seen repeatedly, ten times or more. V usage is TRBV20-1 and J usage is TRBJ2-5; 7 bases map to TRBD2. V gave up 6 bases and J gave up 6 bases; unmatched junction bases: 13. Germline V gene data show CDR1 as DFQATT and CDR2 as SNEGSKA (reference sequence). The CDR3 is 14 residues long. This CDR3 reads CSARNFGREQTQYF. The CDR3 DNA sequence: TGCAGTGCAAGGAACTTTGGGAGGGAACAGACCCAGTACTTC.

The chain uses TRBV28 and TRBJ2-3, with 9 bases lining up with TRBD1. V was pared by 5 bases and J by 8 bases, with 14 bases of the junction left unmatched. This CDR3 has 16 amino acids. CDR1 and CDR2 (germline): MDHEN, SYDVKM. The CDR3 DNA reads TGTGCCAGCAGTCTCAGTAGGACAGGGGAAAAGGGTACGCAGTATTTT. The encoded protein is CASSLSRTGEKGTQYF.

This clonotype appeared a few times. A much more abundant neighbour one base away suggests this may be a read error. DNA for the CDR3: TGCGGCGTTGTTTCCAACCAACCAACGCAGTATTTT. It encodes CGVVSNQPTQYF. The chain links TRBV29-1 to TRBJ2-3; D gene unclear. The CDR3 extends over 12 amino acids. The germline V gene has CDR1 SQVTM and CDR2 ANQGSEA.

This clonotype was seen ten or more times. The chain links TRBV6-2 or TRBV6-3 to TRBJ2-3, with TRBD1 matching over 8 bases. The CDR3 runs to 15 residues. Looked up from germline, CDR1 is MNHEY and CDR2 is SVGEGT. V shed 6 bases and J 2 bases; nucleotides not matched to a gene: 7. CDR3 sequence: CASRQDRVLTDTQYF. The DNA of the CDR3 is TGTGCCAGCAGGCAGGACAGGGTCCTCACAGATACGCAGTATTTT.

The sample holds many counts of this clonotype. This rearrangement joins TRBV7-6 to TRBJ2-3, with 7 bases lining up with TRBD1. V was pared by 1 base and J by 4 bases, with 2 bases of the junction left unmatched. This CDR3 spans 14 amino acids. CDR1 is SGHVS, CDR2 FNYEAQ, per germline. CDR3 loop: CASSLGQGSDTQYF. DNA of the CDR3: TGTGCCAGCAGCTTAGGACAGGGCTCAGATACGCAGTATTTT.